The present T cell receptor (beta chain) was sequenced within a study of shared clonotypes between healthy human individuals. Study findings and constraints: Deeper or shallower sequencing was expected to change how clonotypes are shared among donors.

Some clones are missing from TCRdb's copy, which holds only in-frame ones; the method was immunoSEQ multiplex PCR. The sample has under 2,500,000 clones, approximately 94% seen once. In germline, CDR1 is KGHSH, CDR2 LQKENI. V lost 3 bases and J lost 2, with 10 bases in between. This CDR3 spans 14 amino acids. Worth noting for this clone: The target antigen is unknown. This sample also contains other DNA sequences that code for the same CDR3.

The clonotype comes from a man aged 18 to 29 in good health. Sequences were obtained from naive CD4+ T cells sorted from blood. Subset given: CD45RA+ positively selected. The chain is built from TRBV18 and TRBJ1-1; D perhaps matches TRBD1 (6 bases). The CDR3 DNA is TGTGCCAGCTCACCTATGACAGGAAACACTGAAGCTTTCTTT. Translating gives CASSPMTGNTEAFF. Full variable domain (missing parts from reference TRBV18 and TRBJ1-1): NAGVMQNPRHLVRRRGQEARLRCSPMKGHSHVYWYRQLPEEGLKFMVYLQKENIIDESGMPKERFSAEFPKEGPSILRIQQVVRGDSAAYFCASSPMTGNTEAFFGQGTRLTVV.